The rows below give T cell receptor beta chains drawn from one sample of a study of PD-1 blockade in classical Hodgkin lymphoma. The protocol was immunoSEQ multiplex PCR, while the TCRdb copy is restricted to in-frame clones and leaves out a portion. The table records about 20,000 clones, roughly 80% of them present only once. The sample here was peripheral blood mononuclear cells (PBMCs), taken before the fourth cycle of nivolumab. These receptors all stem from a human donor with classical Hodgkin lymphoma. CDR3s include the opening cysteine and the closing phenylalanine or tryptophan. D genes are given only for firm matches. Expanded clones get a size class; other rows say once, few or many, or leave the size out.

d_call	v_call	j_call	clone_size	cdr3_nt	cdr3_aa
-	TRBV29-1	TRBJ2-5	-	TGCAGCGGCCTCCGGGACTACCAAGAGACCCAGTACTTC	CSGLRDYQETQYF
TRBD1	TRBV5-1	TRBJ1-6	once	TGCGCCAGCAGCCCCATGACAGGGGGCAATTCACCCCTCCACTTT	CASSPMTGGNSPLHF
-	TRBV27	TRBJ2-7	-	TGTGCCAGCAGTCTCCGGGGATTCTACGAGCAGTACTTC	CASSLRGFYEQYF
-	TRBV4-3	TRBJ2-2	-	TGCGCCAGCAGATTGGGGTCTGGCACCGGGGAGCTGTTTTTT	CASRLGSGTGELFF
TRBD1	TRBV5-1	TRBJ2-3	once	TGCGCCAGCAGCTTGTTCGCAGGGGGCGGCGCAGATACGCAGTATTTT	CASSLFAGGGADTQYF
TRBD1	TRBV10-3	TRBJ2-7	few	TGTGCCATCAGTGAGTCGACAGGGTATTACTACGAGCAGTACTTC	CAISESTGYYYEQYF
TRBD2	TRBV4-2	TRBJ2-3	-	TGTGCCAGCAGCCAAGGGGGGGGTACAGATACGCAGTATTTT	CASSQGGGTDTQYF
-	TRBV21-1	TRBJ1-2	-	TGTGCCAGCACAATTTTATATACAGGGCTAGGTATGTTACATGGCTACACCTTC	CASTILYTGLGMLHGYTF
TRBD1	TRBV2	TRBJ2-2	-	TGTGCCAGTTCAGGGGGAGTTACCACCGGGGAGCTGTTTTTT	CASSGGVTTGELFF
-	TRBV30	TRBJ2-3	-	TGTGCCTGGAGTCCCCAGCTGGGCACAGATACGCAGTATTTT	CAWSPQLGTDTQYF
TRBD2	TRBV11-1	TRBJ2-1	-	TGTGCCAGCAGCTCCGGGCTGTTACGGGGGGATGAGCAGTTCTTC	CASSSGLLRGDEQFF